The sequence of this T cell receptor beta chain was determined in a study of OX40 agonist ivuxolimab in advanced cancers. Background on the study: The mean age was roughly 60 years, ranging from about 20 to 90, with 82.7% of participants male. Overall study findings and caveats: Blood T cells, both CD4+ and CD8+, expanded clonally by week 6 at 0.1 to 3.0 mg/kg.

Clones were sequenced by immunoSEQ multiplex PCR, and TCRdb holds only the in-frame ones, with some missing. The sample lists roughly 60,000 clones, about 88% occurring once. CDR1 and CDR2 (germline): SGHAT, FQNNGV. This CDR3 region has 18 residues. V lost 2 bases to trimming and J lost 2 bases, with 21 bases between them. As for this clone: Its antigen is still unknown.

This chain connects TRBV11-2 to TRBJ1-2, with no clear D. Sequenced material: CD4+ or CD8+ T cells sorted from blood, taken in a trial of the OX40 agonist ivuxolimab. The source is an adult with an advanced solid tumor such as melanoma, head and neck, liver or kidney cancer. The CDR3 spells CASSLSGIRTHPNYGYTF. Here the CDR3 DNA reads TGTGCCAGCAGCTTAAGCGGGATTCGGACCCATCCAAACTATGGCTACACCTTC. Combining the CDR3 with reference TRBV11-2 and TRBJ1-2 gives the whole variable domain EAGVAQSPRYKIIEKRQSVAFWCNPISGHATLYWYQQILGQGPKLLIQFQNNGVVDDSQLPKDRFSAERLKGVDSTLKIQPAKLEDSAVYLCASSLSGIRTHPNYGYTFGSGTRLTVV.